This T cell receptor beta chain was identified in a study of T cells after yellow fever vaccination. Overall study: Some fractions had low cell numbers, and these were prepared with SMART-Seq v4 Ultra Low Input.

Trimming cost V 4 bases and J 6 bases, with 12 bases left between them. The CDR3 contains 14 residues. Per the germline V gene, CDR1 is KGHSH and CDR2 is LQKENI. TCRdb recomputed calls from the 5' RACE reads with MiXCR, one row per CDR3 protein. Among some 600,000 distinct CDR3 sequences listed, about a sixth were seen once. The starting material was PBMCs, obtained less than 6 days after the first yellow fever vaccination. The sequence came from a man younger than 35 who received the YFV17D yellow fever vaccine. The J gene is TRBJ2-2, the V gene TRBV18; D is unresolved. This CDR3 reads CASSLDPIAGELFF. The CDR3 DNA reads TGTGCCAGCTCACTGGATCCCATAGCCGGGGAGCTGTTTTTT.